This T cell receptor (beta chain) was recorded in a study of T cells in Graves' hyperthyroidism and ophthalmopathy (dated by TCRdb to between 2019 and 2020). Background for the entire study: TCR V-J signatures able to tell the groups apart were searched for in a discovery cohort of 95 to 100 patients, of whom roughly 42 had Graves' ophthalmopathy and 57 had stable Graves' hyperthyroidism. The study also compared thyroid tissue and blood T-cell repertoires from about six Graves' hyperthyroidism patients. Following sampling, methimazole starting at 30 mg daily was given to hyperthyroidism patients, and high-dose intravenous methylprednisolone was given to ophthalmopathy patients. An independent validation cohort of about 19 hyperthyroidism patients and 15 or so patients who later progressed to ophthalmopathy tested prospective prediction of ophthalmopathy. The approximately 100 discovery patients were divided at random into training and test sets in a 7:3 ratio. The paper describes TCR Vbeta CDR3 sequencing of about 140 peripheral blood samples, made up of about 41 ophthalmopathy patients, some 80 hyperthyroidism patients and 17 progressor patients.

The study at large found these results: No statistical method was used to fix the sample size in advance, and group allocation was not hidden from the investigators. Most expanded thyroid clonotypes (frequency above 0.001) were also detected in blood, a finding suggesting that blood repertoires may reflect thyroid immune responses. A 13 V-J signature model separated ophthalmopathy from stable hyperthyroidism, with approximately 86% sensitivity and just under 84% specificity in cross-validation and 80%/75% in testing. During validation, the model predicted progression to ophthalmopathy a median of approximately 6.5 months ahead of onset, with around 71% sensitivity and about 72% specificity.

Notes on this clonotype: Its cognate antigen has yet to be identified. The sample holds no much larger clone one base away, and base qualities are not on file.

Relative to germline, V is 5 bases shorter and J is 8 bases shorter, with 4 bases between their ends. From a lookup of the germline V gene (reference sequence), CDR1 and CDR2 are DFQATT and SNEGSKA. The CDR3 covers 9 residues, taking in both the cysteine and the phenylalanine. CDR3 DNA is the only sequence kept; it has 27 bases, read in frame from the first base. Any patient with an uncontrolled infection, another autoimmune disease, pregnancy or lactation was excluded. Diagnoses were based on clinical symptoms, serum thyroxine and TRAb, thyroid ultrasound and orbital computed tomography. Total RNA was extracted using Trizol reagent, and RNA quality was assessed on an Agilent 2100 Bioanalyzer. TCR beta CDR3 regions were amplified from RNA transcripts. For the first round of RT-PCR on the TCR CDR3, the HTBI primer set was used together with the Qiagen OneStep RT-PCR kit. Libraries were constructed in a second round of multiplex PCR, after which size selection and purification were performed. The libraries were sequenced on an Illumina HiSeq2000 using paired-end 100 bp reads. From the authors' description of their analysis: SOAPnuke was used to process the raw data, throwing out any read that contained adapters or uncalled bases, had a mean Phred below 15, or lacked an exact constant-primer or identifier match. High-quality paired reads were merged with COPE v1.2.5, and unique nucleotide sequences were defined as clonotypes. MiTCR v1.1 was used to align the clonotypes against IMGT TRBV, TRBD and TRBJ reference segments. Analysis was restricted to V-J combinations with a frequency above 0.0001, which covered 99.2% of repertoires. The TCS score was defined as the ratio of F50 (clonal expansion) to E x V (chaos), calculated using BLOSUM62-based TCRdist between CDR3 peptides within each V-J. Welch's t-statistics and random forest reduced roughly 500 V-J features to 13, which were used in a naive Bayes classifier (R e1071). Thyroid-blood repertoire similarity was quantified with the Morisita-Horn index. TCRdb reprocessing: public reads trimmed at Q25 with fastp, clones called with MiXCR, in-frame beta chains kept. Entries that share a CDR3 protein sequence are merged under the most common genes and DNA. The V and J calls were not made by the authors but by TCRdb's processing. Counted in this sample were roughly 500,000 distinct CDR3 sequences; more than 45% of them appeared once. Around 19% of the sample is taken by the ten largest.

The origin of this receptor is an adult woman with Graves' disease, either hyperthyroidism or ophthalmopathy (not recorded which). The chain joins TRBV20-1 to TRBJ1-3; too little of a D gene remains to name it. Sequencing was done on a sample of peripheral blood or thyroid tissue (not recorded which). The DNA sequence reads TGCAGTGCTGGGGACACCATATATTTT. It is translated as CSAGDTIYF.